This T cell receptor beta chain comes out of a study of technical replicates of blood from several donors (dated by TCRdb to 2016 to 2017). The receptor library was made with the immunoSEQ multiplex PCR assay. The clones in this table, taken by TCRdb from immuneACCESS, are in-frame only. Not every clone is retained; where verified, under half of the shortfall comes from an unresolved V gene, and the cause of the rest is unknown. This sample holds some 71,000 clones; approximately 96% were observed only once. Roughly 0.17% of the sample is taken by the ten largest. V and J lose 10 bases and 3 bases, and a span of 16 bases separates them. The germline V gene provides CDR1 MNHNS and CDR2 SASEGT. From the cysteine up to the phenylalanine, the CDR3 has a length of 13 residues. The entry retains the CDR3 DNA only, 39 bases that are in frame from base 1. Regarding this clone: Its cognate antigen has yet to be identified. Base qualities are not at hand, and no much larger clone is one base apart.

Sequencing was carried out using T cells isolated from PBMCs. This TCR came from a human donor in good health. Recombination connected TRBV6-1 to TRBJ2-7, and possibly TRBD1, on 5 matching bases. The nucleotides read TGTGCCATCACAGGTGCGCCCTTCTACGAGCAGTACTTC. This codes for CAITGAPFYEQYF.